These 25 T cell receptor beta chains share one sample of origin, sequenced in a study of T cells expressing NK-cell markers. From the 5' RACE reads, TCRdb lists one entry per CDR3 protein and no DNA. The sample totals 550,000 to 600,000 distinct CDR3 sequences. The specimen was blood T cells: a sorted CD56 or NKG2C T cell subset, CD4+ or CD8+ T cells, or bulk PBMC T cells (not recorded which). The receptors were gathered from a man aged 18 to 30 in good health.

The chain links TRBV18 to TRBJ2-7; TCRdb names TRBD1, which stays unverified in the absence of DNA. Germline CDR1 reads KGHSH; CDR2 reads LQKENI. This CDR3 comprises 14 residues. CDR3: CASQPGTGPYEQYF.

The chain links TRBV11-2 to TRBJ2-2; TCRdb's D call, TRBD1, is unchecked because there is no DNA. Germline V gene sequence: CDR1 SGHAT, CDR2 FQNNGV. This CDR3 has 17 amino acids. CDR3 sequence: CASSLGVGTANTGELFF.

The rearrangement joins TRBV12-3 or TRBV12-4 to TRBJ2-1; the TRBD2 assignment by TCRdb is unverifiable without DNA. This CDR3 has 16 residues. The CDR3 reads CASRGSGRSAYNEQFF.

The chain has TRBV15 and TRBJ2-5; TCRdb calls TRBD1, which cannot be checked without DNA. Germline loops: CDR1 LNHNV, CDR2 YYDKDF (reference sequence). CDR3 length: 14 amino acids. CDR3 sequence reads: CATGGGQGRETQYF.

This chain joins TRBV4-1 and TRBJ2-5; checking the TCRdb D call of TRBD2 is not possible without DNA. CDR3 length equals 17 residues. Germline V gives CDR1 MGHRA, CDR2 YSYEKL. This chain's CDR3 is CASSHLGRASGRETQYF.

The chain has TRBV6-2 or TRBV6-3 and TRBJ2-1; TCRdb picks TRBD2, but there is no DNA to check that call. The CDR3 runs 17 residues. The germline V gene encodes CDR1 MNHEY and CDR2 SVGEGT. This CDR3 reads CASMKLAEAFVRNEQFF.

The rearrangement joins TRBV4-1 to TRBJ2-3. The CDR3 runs to 16 residues. Germline CDR1 and CDR2: MGHRA and YSYEKL. CDR3 protein: CASSQDLGTDPDTQYF.

This chain uses TRBV18 with TRBJ2-1. CDR3 size: 13 residues. Germline V gene lookup returns CDR1 KGHSH and CDR2 LQKENI. CDR3 protein: CASSRNGVDEQFF.

The CDR3 loop is CASRGPTVGELFF. The chain joins TRBV28 to TRBJ2-2; the D call of TRBD2 rests on TCRdb alone, since no DNA is present to check it. The CDR3 loop spans 13 amino acids. In germline, CDR1 is MDHEN, CDR2 SYDVKM. Drawing the rest from reference TRBV28 and TRBJ2-2, the complete variable domain is DVKVTQSSRYLVKRTGEKVFLECVQDMDHENMFWYRQDPGLGLRLIYFSYDVKMKEKGDIPEGYSVSREKKERFSLILESASTNQTSMYLCASRGPTVGELFFGEGSRLTVL.

This chain links TRBV10-1 with TRBJ2-2; TCRdb outputs TRBD2, but without DNA this stays unchecked. The CDR3 sequence is 16 residues long. The germline CDR1 and CDR2 sequences are WNHNN and SYGVQD (reference sequence). The CDR3 region is CASSRTSGSPPGELFF.

The rearrangement uses TRBV6-2 or TRBV6-3 and TRBJ2-1; TCRdb lists TRBD1, though no DNA is available to test this call. The CDR3 loop spans 16 amino acids. Germline assignment: CDR1 MNHEY and CDR2 SVGEGT. The CDR3: CASRPIGQGNYNEQFF.

The chain is built from TRBV15 and TRBJ2-1. This CDR3 contains 16 residues. Germline-derived CDR1 and CDR2 are LNHNV and YYDKDF (reference sequence). The CDR3: CATSRVGRTPYNEQFF.

The chain combines TRBV11-2 with TRBJ2-1. The CDR3 contains 16 residues. Germline CDR1 SGHAT, CDR2 FQNNGV. This CDR3 reads CASSSSSGITYNEQFF.

This chain uses TRBV24-1 with TRBJ1-5; without DNA, the TCRdb call of TRBD1 cannot be checked. CDR1 is KGHDR, CDR2 SFDVKD, per germline. This CDR3 is 15 amino acids long. This chain's CDR3 is CAGHSQGQINQPQHF.

The V and J genes are TRBV5-5 and TRBJ2-3; there is no DNA to check the TCRdb D call of TRBD2. The length of the CDR3 is 15 residues. Germline loops: CDR1 SGHKS, CDR2 YYEKEE (reference sequence). The CDR3 sequence is CASSFTGGRTDTQYF.

The rearrangement uses TRBV29-1 and TRBJ2-5; there is no DNA to check the TCRdb D call of TRBD2. The CDR3 totals 15 residues. Looked up from germline, CDR1 is SQVTM and CDR2 is ANQGSEA. CDR3 residues: CSGLRAGRAEETQYF.

The chain links TRBV7-8 to TRBJ1-2; the D call of TRBD1 rests on TCRdb alone, since no DNA is present to check it. The CDR3 totals 12 residues. Germline CDR1 is SGHVS and CDR2 is FQNEAQ. CDR3 loop: CASSSGQDIYTF.

The gene calls are TRBV5-1 and TRBJ2-5; TCRdb's D call of TRBD1 is untestable without DNA. CDR3 length equals 16 residues. CDR1 and CDR2 from the germline V gene are SGHRS and YFSETQ. CDR3 protein: CASSLAGRLPQETQYF. Full variable domain (remainder filled in from reference TRBV5-1 and TRBJ2-5): KAGVTQTPRYLIKTRGQQVTLSCSPISGHRSVSWYQQTPGQGLQFLFEYFSETQRNKGNFPGRFSGRQFSNSRSEMNVSTLELGDSALYLCASSLAGRLPQETQYFGPGTRLLVL.

The chain joins TRBV29-1 to TRBJ2-5; there is no DNA to check the TCRdb D call of TRBD1. The CDR3 extends over 13 amino acids. Germline V gene lookup returns CDR1 SQVTM and CDR2 ANQGSEA. The CDR3 spells CSSRGRLRETQYF.

The V gene is TRBV28, the J gene TRBJ1-5; TCRdb outputs TRBD1, but without DNA this stays unchecked. Per germline, CDR1 MDHEN and CDR2 SYDVKM. This CDR3 is 13 amino acids long. The CDR3 here is CASGTGGNQPQHF.

The chain is built from TRBV6-6 and TRBJ2-3; with no DNA, the TCRdb D assignment of TRBD2 cannot be verified. The CDR3 runs 13 residues. The germline gives CDR1 MNHNY, CDR2 SVGAGI (reference sequence). The chain's CDR3 is CASSLQSAHTQYF.

This chain joins TRBV29-1 and TRBJ2-5. CDR3 length: 12 residues. The germline V gene has CDR1 SQVTM and CDR2 ANQGSEA. This CDR3 is CSTKKSPETQYF.

CDR3 region: CASSRIPAGAGTDTQYF. The chain employs TRBV7-2 and TRBJ2-3; TCRdb's D call of TRBD2 is untestable without DNA. Germline V CDR1 and CDR2: SGHTA, FQGNSA. The CDR3 is 17 residues long.

The J gene is TRBJ2-7, the V gene TRBV5-1; with no DNA, the TCRdb D assignment of TRBD2 cannot be verified. This CDR3 comprises 13 residues. The germline CDR1 and CDR2 sequences are SGHRS and YFSETQ. The chain's CDR3 is CASAGGLTYEQYF.

The chain recombines TRBV6-1 with TRBJ1-3; the TCRdb D gene call, TRBD1, has no DNA to confirm it. The CDR3 extends over 14 amino acids. Germline V gene sequence: CDR1 MNHNS, CDR2 SASEGT. CDR3 sequence: CASSQGQGGNTIYF.